Shown below are 4 T cell receptor beta chains from a single sample sequenced in a study of blood T cells in healthy people across ages. A second PCR, run for roughly 7 to 12 cycles, used a sample-barcoded 5' primer plus a J-beta primer mix. Via MiXCR, TCRdb re-called the 5' RACE reads, giving one row per CDR3 protein. The sample consists of some 1.1 million distinct CDR3 sequences, under 40% of them appearing once. The sequenced material came from blood. These receptors were collected from a man in his late teens or twenties in good health.

This clonotype has only one observation. This could be a read error, since a much larger clone is one nucleotide away. V is TRBV4-3 and J is TRBJ2-3; D perhaps matches TRBD1 (7 bases). Per germline, CDR1 LGHNA and CDR2 YSLEER. This CDR3 has 17 amino acids. The CDR3 region has the DNA TGCGACAGCAGCCCTAACGTCAGGGGGACTAGCACAGATACGCAGTATTTT. Amino acid sequence: CDSSPNVRGTSTDTQYF.

This clonotype was detected a few times. J is TRBJ2-7 and V is TRBV30; D unclear. Near its end, the DNA agrees better with TRBJ2-5, so the J call may be wrong. This CDR3 is built from 12 residues. Germline CDR1 reads GTSNPN; CDR2 reads SVGIG (reference sequence). CDR3 loop: CAWNQLGETQYF. CDR3 DNA sequence: TGTGCCTGGAACCAATTGGGAGAGACCCAGTACTTC.

The CDR3 sequence is CASNRQVSSYEQYF. The CDR3 DNA sequence: TGTGCCAGCAACCGACAGGTGAGCTCCTACGAGCAGTACTTC. V gene TRBV7-9 combines with J gene TRBJ2-7, with a weak D call TRBD1 (6 bases). There are 14 residues in the CDR3. V was trimmed by 7 bases and J by 0 bases, leaving 13 bases between them. CDR1 is SEHNR, CDR2 FQNEAQ, per germline (reference sequence).

The chain carries TRBV12-3 or TRBV12-4 and TRBJ1-1; D remains ambiguous. The CDR3 is made up of 13 amino acids. Between the trimmed V and J ends, which lost 5 bases and 2 bases, there was a span of 9 bases. CDR3 nucleotides: TGTGCCAGCAGTCGGGGTGCCAACACTGAAGCTTTCTTT. Translating it yields CASSRGANTEAFF.